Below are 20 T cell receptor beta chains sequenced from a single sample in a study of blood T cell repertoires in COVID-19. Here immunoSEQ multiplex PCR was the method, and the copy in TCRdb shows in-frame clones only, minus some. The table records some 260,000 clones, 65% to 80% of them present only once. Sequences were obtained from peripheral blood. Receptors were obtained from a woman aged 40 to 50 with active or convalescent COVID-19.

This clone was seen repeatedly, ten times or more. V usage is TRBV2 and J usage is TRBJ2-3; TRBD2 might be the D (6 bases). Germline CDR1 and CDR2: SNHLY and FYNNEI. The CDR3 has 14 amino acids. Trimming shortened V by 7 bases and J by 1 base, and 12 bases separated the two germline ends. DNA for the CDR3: TGTGCCAGCAATGGGGACTTCGGCACAGATACGCAGTATTTT. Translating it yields CASNGDFGTDTQYF.

The CDR3 sequence is CASSGTGGGQPQHF. As DNA, the CDR3 is TGTGCCAGTAGCGGGACAGGGGGTGGTCAGCCCCAGCATTTT. The J gene is TRBJ1-5, the V gene TRBV19, with 11 bases identical to TRBD1. This CDR3 spans 14 amino acids. The germline CDR1 and CDR2 sequences are LNHDA and SQIVND (reference sequence). Trimming at V came to 6 bases and at J to 6 bases, leaving 4 bases not matched to a gene.

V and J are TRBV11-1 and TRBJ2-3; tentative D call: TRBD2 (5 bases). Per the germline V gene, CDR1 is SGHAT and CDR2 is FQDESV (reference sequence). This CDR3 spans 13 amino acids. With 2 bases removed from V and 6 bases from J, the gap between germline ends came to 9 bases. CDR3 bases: TGTGCCAGCAGCTTATGGGGAGCGGATACGCAGTATTTT. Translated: CASSLWGADTQYF.

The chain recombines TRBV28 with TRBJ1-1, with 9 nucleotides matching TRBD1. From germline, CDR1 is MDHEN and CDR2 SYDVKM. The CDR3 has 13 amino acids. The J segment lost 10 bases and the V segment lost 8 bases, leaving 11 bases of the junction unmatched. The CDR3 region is CASGLTGGRGAFF. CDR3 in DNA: TGTGCCAGCGGGTTGACAGGGGGGCGGGGAGCTTTCTTT.

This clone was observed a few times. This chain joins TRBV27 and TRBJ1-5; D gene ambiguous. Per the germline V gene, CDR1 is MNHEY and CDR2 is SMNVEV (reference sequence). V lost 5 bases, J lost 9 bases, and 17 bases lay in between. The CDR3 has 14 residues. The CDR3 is CASSPRFEGLPQHF. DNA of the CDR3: TGTGCCAGCAGTCCGAGGTTTGAGGGTCTGCCCCAGCATTTT.

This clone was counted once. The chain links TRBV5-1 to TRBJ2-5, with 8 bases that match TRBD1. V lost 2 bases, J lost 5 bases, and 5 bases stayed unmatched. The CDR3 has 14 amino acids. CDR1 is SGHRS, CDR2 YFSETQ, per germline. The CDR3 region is CASSFQGAAETQYF. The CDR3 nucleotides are TGCGCCAGCAGCTTTCAGGGGGCAGCGGAGACCCAGTACTTC.

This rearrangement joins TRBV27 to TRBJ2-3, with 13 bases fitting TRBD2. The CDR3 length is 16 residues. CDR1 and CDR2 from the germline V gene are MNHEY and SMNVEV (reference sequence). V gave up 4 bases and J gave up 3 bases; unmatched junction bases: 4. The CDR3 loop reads CASSWGLAGLTDTQYF. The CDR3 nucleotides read TGTGCCAGCAGTTGGGGACTAGCGGGGTTGACAGATACGCAGTATTTT.

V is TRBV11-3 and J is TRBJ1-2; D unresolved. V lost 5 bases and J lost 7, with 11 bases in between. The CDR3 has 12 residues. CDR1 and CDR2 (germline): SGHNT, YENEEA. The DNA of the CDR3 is TGTGCCAGCAGCGCCCGGGGTGGTGGCTACACCTTC. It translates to CASSARGGGYTF.

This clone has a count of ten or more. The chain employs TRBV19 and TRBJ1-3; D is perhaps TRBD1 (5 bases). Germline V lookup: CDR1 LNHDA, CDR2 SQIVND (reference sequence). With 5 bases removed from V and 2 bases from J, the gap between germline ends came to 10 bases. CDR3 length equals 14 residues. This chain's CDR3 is CASSPQGTGNTIYF. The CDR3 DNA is TGTGCCAGTAGTCCCCAGGGAACTGGAAACACCATATATTTT.

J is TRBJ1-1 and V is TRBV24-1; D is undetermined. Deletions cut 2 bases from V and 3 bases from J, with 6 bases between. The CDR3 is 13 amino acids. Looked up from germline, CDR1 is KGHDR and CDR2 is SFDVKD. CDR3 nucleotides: TGTGCCACCAGTGATTCGGGGTACACTGAAGCTTTCTTT. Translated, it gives CATSDSGYTEAFF.

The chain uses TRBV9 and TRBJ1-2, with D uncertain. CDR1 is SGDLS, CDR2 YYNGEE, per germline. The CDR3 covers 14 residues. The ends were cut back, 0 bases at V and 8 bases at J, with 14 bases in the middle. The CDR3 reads CASSVGTGSRGYTF. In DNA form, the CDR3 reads TGTGCCAGCAGCGTAGGTACGGGAAGTAGAGGCTACACCTTC. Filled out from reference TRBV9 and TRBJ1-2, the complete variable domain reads DSGVTQTPKHLITATGQRVTLRCSPRSGDLSVYWYQQSLDQGLQFLIQYYNGEERAKGNILERFSAQQFPDLHSELNLSSLELGDSALYFCASSVGTGSRGYTFGSGTRLTVV.

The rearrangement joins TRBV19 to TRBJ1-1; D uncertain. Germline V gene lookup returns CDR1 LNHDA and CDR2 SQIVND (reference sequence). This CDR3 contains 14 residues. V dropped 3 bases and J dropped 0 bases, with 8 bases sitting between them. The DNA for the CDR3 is TGTGCCAGTAGTATCGTACAGATGAACACTGAAGCTTTCTTT. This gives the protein CASSIVQMNTEAFF.

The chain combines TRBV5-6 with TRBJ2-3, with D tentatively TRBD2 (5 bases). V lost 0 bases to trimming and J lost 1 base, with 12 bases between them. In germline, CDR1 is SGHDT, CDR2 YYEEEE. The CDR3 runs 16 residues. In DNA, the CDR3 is TGTGCCAGCAGCTTGGGAGGGCAGTTACGCACAGATACGCAGTATTTT. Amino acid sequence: CASSLGGQLRTDTQYF.

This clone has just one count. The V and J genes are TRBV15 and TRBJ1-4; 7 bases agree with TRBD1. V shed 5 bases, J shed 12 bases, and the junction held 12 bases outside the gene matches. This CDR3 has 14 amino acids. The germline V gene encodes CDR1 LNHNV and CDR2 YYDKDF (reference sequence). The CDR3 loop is CATSETGFPEELFF. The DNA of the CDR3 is TGTGCCACCAGCGAGACAGGGTTCCCGGAGGAACTGTTTTTT.

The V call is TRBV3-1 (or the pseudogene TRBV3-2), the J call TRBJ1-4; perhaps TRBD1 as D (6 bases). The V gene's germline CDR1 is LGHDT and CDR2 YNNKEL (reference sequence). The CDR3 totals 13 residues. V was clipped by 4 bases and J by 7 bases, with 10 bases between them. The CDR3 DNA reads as TGTGCCAGCAGCCGAGGACAGTCTGAAAAACTGTTTTTT. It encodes CASSRGQSEKLFF.

The CDR3 loop reads CASSRQLTNYGYTF. CDR3 DNA: TGTGCCAGCAGCCGACAGTTGACTAACTATGGCTACACCTTC. This chain connects TRBV3-1 (or the pseudogene TRBV3-2) to TRBJ1-2, with D perhaps matching TRBD1 (5 bases). Per germline, CDR1 LGHDT and CDR2 YNNKEL (reference sequence). Trimming shortened V by 4 bases and J by 0 bases, and 9 bases separated the two germline ends. This CDR3 is built from 14 residues.

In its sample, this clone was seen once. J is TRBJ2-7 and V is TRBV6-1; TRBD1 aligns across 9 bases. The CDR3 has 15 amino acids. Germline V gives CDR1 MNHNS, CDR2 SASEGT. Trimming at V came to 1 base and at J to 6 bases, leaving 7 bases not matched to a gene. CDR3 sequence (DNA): TGTGCCAGCAGTGAAGAAACAGGGGGCCGGCGCGAGCAGTACGTC. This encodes CASSEETGGRREQYV.

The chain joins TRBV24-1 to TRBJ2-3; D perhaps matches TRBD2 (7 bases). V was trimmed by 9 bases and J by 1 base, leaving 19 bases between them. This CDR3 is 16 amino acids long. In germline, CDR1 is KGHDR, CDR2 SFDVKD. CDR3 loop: CATSAGATLGTDTQYF. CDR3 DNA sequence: TGTGCCACCTCGGCGGGGGCGACCCTTGGCACAGATACGCAGTATTTT.

CDR3: CASSSWTGPYSGANVLTF. The CDR3, as DNA: TGTGCCAGCAGCAGTTGGACAGGGCCGTACTCTGGGGCCAACGTCCTGACTTTC. The chain is built from TRBV5-5 and TRBJ2-6; 8 positions match TRBD1. The germline V gene encodes CDR1 SGHKS and CDR2 YYEKEE (reference sequence). The CDR3 runs to 18 residues. V dropped 4 bases and J dropped 0; count of bases not matched to a gene: 9.

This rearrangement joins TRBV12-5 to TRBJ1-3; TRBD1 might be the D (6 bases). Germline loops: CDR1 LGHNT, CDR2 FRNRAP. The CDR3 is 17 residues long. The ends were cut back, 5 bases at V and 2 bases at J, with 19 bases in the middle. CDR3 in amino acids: CASGHSLLGGAGNTIYF. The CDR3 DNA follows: TGTGCTAGTGGTCACTCCTTGCTAGGGGGTGCTGGAAACACCATATATTTT.